Listed here are 11 T cell receptor beta chains from one sample, sequenced in a study of response to subunit inactivated influenza vaccine. TCRdb re-called the RT-PCR reads with MiXCR, one entry per CDR3 protein. Of around 540,000 distinct CDR3 sequences listed, about an eighth are singletons. The specimen comprised PBMCs from blood, sampled on the day of vaccination. The receptors derive from a man aged 45-60 years who received an inactivated influenza vaccine.

The chain has TRBV7-6 and TRBJ2-7, with D possibly being TRBD2 (6 bases). V was trimmed by 0 bases and J by 6 bases, leaving 12 bases between them. This CDR3 spans 14 amino acids. CDR1 and CDR2 (germline): SGHVS, FNYEAQ. The CDR3 DNA is TGTGCCAGCAGCTTAGCGTCGGAGGGCTCCGAGCAGTACTTC. Translated, it gives CASSLASEGSEQYF.

V usage is TRBV6-5 and J usage is TRBJ1-6; D may be TRBD1 (5 bases). The CDR3 has 15 amino acids. V gave up 6 bases and J gave up 4 bases, with 13 bases separating them. The germline CDR1 and CDR2 sequences are MNHEY and SVGAGI. The CDR3 is CASRYRDGYNSPLHF. The CDR3 DNA reads as TGTGCCAGCAGATACCGGGACGGTTATAATTCACCCCTCCACTTT.

The rearrangement joins TRBV6-1 to TRBJ1-1; D may be TRBD1 (6 bases). This CDR3 comprises 13 residues. Per germline, CDR1 MNHNS and CDR2 SASEGT. Trimming took 8 bases from V and 0 from J, leaving 10 bases between them. DNA of the CDR3: TGTGCCAGCCGGGGGGCAATGAACACTGAAGCTTTCTTT. This gives the protein CASRGAMNTEAFF.

The gene calls are TRBV7-2 and TRBJ2-3, with a possible D match to TRBD2 (5 bases). The CDR3 has 13 amino acids. Trimming removed 5 bases from V and 3 bases from J, with 9 bases in between. Looked up from germline, CDR1 is SGHTA and CDR2 is FQGNSA. The CDR3 sequence: CASSRERTDTQYF. CDR3 DNA: TGTGCCAGCAGCAGGGAGAGGACAGATACGCAGTATTTT.

This clonotype appeared a few times. CDR3 nucleotides: TGTGCCATCAGTCAAGAGGTTGTGGATACGCAGTATTTT. Residues: CAISQEVVDTQYF. V is TRBV10-3 and J is TRBJ2-3, with unresolved D. V lost 5 bases, J lost 6 bases, and 12 bases lay in between. CDR3 length equals 13 residues. The germline V gene has CDR1 ENHRY and CDR2 SYGVKD.

At least ten counts were recorded for this clonotype. The rearrangement joins TRBV25-1 to TRBJ1-2, with D unresolved. CDR3 length: 12 residues. Per germline, CDR1 MGHDK and CDR2 SYGVNS. Between the trimmed V and J ends, which lost 4 bases and 1 base, there was a span of 4 bases. This CDR3 reads CASSVVNYGYTF. CDR3 coding DNA: TGTGCCAGCAGTGTTGTTAACTATGGCTACACCTTC.

The V call is TRBV29-1, the J call TRBJ1-3; 8 bases agree with TRBD1. CDR3 size: 14 residues. Germline-derived CDR1 and CDR2 are SQVTM and ANQGSEA. V dropped 7 bases and J dropped 3; count of bases not matched to a gene: 8. CDR3 in amino acids: CSAFDRGGGNTIYF. Written as DNA, the CDR3 is TGCAGCGCTTTTGACAGGGGAGGTGGAAACACCATATATTTT.

The V and J genes are TRBV20-1 and TRBJ2-5, with unresolved D. The CDR3 runs to 13 residues. V dropped 4 bases and J dropped 4 bases, with 13 bases sitting between them. Germline V gene lookup returns CDR1 DFQATT and CDR2 SNEGSKA (reference sequence). The CDR3 reads CSATGPLGETQYF. CDR3 DNA: TGCAGTGCTACTGGGCCCCTGGGAGAGACCCAGTACTTC.

This clonotype was seen at least ten times. The rearrangement links TRBV3-1 to TRBJ2-7; the D is unclear. V lost 1 base and J 2 bases, leaving 3 bases between the germline ends. The CDR3 loop spans 12 amino acids. Germline V gives CDR1 LGHDT, CDR2 YNNKEL (reference sequence). CDR3 DNA: TGTGCCAGCAGCCAAGGGCCCTACGAGCAGTACTTC. Translation gives CASSQGPYEQYF.

The sample holds many counts of this clonotype. The rearrangement uses TRBV7-3 and TRBJ2-3, with TRBD2 matching 12 bases. Trimming removed 0 bases from V and 4 bases from J; junction bases left unmatched: 2. The CDR3 totals 16 residues. CDR1 and CDR2 from the germline V gene are SGHTA and FQGTGA. The CDR3 region is CASSLTRLAGADTQYF. The CDR3 DNA sequence: TGTGCCAGCAGCTTAACTCGACTAGCGGGAGCAGATACGCAGTATTTT.

This clonotype was seen ten or more times. The rearrangement links TRBV11-2 to TRBJ2-7; 13 nucleotides align to TRBD2. The ends lost 4 bases at V and 1 base at J; junction bases unmatched: 13. The CDR3 contains 19 residues. Per germline, CDR1 SGHAT and CDR2 FQNNGV. CDR3 in amino acids: CASSSKSGTSGAKSYEQYF. The CDR3 DNA is TGTGCCAGCAGCTCGAAATCCGGGACTAGCGGGGCTAAATCCTACGAGCAGTACTTC.